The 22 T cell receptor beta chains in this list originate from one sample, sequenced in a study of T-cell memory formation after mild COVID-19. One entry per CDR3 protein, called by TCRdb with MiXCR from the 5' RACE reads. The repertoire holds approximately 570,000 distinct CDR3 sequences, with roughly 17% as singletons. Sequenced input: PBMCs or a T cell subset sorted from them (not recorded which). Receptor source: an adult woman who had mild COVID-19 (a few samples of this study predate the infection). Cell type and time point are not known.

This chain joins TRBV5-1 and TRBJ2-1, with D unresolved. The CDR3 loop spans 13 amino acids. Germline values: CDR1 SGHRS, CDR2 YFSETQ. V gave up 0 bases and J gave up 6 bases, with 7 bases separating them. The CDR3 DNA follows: TGCGCCAGCAGCTTGGACTTGGTCAATGAGCAGTTCTTC. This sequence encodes CASSLDLVNEQFF. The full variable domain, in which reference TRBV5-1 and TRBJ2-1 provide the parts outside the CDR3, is KAGVTQTPRYLIKTRGQQVTLSCSPISGHRSVSWYQQTPGQGLQFLFEYFSETQRNKGNFPGRFSGRQFSNSRSEMNVSTLELGDSALYLCASSLDLVNEQFFGPGTRLTVL.

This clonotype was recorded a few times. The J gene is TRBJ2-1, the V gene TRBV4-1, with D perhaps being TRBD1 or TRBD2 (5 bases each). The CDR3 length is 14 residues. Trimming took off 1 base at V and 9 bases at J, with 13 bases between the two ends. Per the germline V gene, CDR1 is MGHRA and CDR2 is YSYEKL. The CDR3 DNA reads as TGCGCCAGCAGCCAAGTGGGGGTGTCCGCTGAGCAGTTCTTC. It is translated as CASSQVGVSAEQFF.

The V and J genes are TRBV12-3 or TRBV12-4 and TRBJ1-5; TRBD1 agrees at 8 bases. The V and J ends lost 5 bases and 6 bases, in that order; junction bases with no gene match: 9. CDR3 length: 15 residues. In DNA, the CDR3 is TGTGCCAGCAGTCCCCTGGGACAGGTGAGTCAGCCCCAGCATTTT. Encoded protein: CASSPLGQVSQPQHF.

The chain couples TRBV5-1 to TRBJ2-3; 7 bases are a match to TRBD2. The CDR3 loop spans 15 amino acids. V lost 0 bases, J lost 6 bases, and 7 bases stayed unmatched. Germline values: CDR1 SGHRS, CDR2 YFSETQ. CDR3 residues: CASSLGNPGGDTQYF. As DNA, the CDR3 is TGCGCCAGCAGCTTGGGCAACCCCGGGGGGGATACGCAGTATTTT.

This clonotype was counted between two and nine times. The CDR3 nucleotides read TGTGCCAGCAGTTACGGGACTAGCGGGATCTCTTCCTACGAGCAGTACTTC. Translation: CASSYGTSGISSYEQYF. The rearrangement joins TRBV6-2 or TRBV6-3 to TRBJ2-7; 13 nucleotides line up with TRBD2. This CDR3 comprises 17 residues. Per germline, CDR1 MNHEY and CDR2 SVGEGT. V trimming: 2 bases; J trimming: 1 base; junction bases outside the gene matches: 5.

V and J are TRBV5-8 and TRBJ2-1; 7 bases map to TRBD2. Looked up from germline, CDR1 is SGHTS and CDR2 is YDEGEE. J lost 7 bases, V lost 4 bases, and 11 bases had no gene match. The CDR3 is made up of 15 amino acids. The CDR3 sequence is CASSPRGAGENEQFF. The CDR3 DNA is TGTGCCAGCAGCCCCCGGGGTGCGGGGGAGAATGAGCAGTTCTTC.

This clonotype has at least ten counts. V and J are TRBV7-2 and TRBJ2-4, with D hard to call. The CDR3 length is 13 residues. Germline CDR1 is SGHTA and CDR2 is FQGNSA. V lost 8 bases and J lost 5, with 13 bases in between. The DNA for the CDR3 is TGTGCCAGCCTCTTCCCCCCGCAAAACATTCAGTACTTC. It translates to CASLFPPQNIQYF. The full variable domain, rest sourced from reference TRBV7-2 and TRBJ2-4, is GAGVSQSPSNKVTEKGKDVELRCDPISGHTALYWYRQSLGQGLEFLIYFQGNSAPDKSGLPSDRFSAERTGGSVSTLTIQRTQQEDSAVYLCASLFPPQNIQYFGAGTRLSVL.

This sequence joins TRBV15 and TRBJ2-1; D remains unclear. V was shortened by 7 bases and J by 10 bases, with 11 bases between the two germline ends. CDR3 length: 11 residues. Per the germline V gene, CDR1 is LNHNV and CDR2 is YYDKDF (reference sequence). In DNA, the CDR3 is TGTGCCACCAAACGGCACGGCGAGCAGTTCTTC. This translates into CATKRHGEQFF.

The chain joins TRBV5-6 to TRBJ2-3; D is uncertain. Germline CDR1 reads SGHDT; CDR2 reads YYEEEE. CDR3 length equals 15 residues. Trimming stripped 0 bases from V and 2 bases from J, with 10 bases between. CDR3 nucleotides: TGTGCCAGCAGCTTGGGCCCGGCTCTCACAGATACGCAGTATTTT. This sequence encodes CASSLGPALTDTQYF.

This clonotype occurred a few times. This chain's CDR3 is CATSDQSGKSSYNEQFF. For the CDR3, the DNA is TGTGCCACCAGTGACCAGAGCGGGAAAAGCTCCTACAATGAGCAGTTCTTC. The chain combines TRBV24-1 with TRBJ2-1; TRBD2 aligns across 7 bases. Losses at the gene ends were 4 bases for V and 0 bases for J; bases not matched to a gene: 8. Germline V gene sequence: CDR1 KGHDR, CDR2 SFDVKD. This CDR3 comprises 17 residues.

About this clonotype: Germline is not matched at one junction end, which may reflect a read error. The CDR3 region has the DNA TGTGCCAGCAAGGGGGGATTGGCGAATGGGCAGTTCTTC. The encoded protein is CASKGGLANGQFF. V and J are TRBV9 and TRBJ2-1; D could derive from TRBD1 or TRBD2 (6 bases each). Germline V CDR1 and CDR2: SGDLS, YYNGEE. CDR3 length: 13 residues.

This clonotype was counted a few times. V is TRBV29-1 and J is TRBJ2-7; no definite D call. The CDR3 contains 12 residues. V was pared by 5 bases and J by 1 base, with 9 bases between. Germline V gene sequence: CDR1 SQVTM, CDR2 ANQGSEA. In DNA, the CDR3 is TGCAGCGTTTCTGGCCAGTCCTACGAGCAGTACTTC. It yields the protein CSVSGQSYEQYF.

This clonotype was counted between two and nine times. The CDR3 nucleotides read TGCGCCAGCAGCCAAGGCCGGGACAACAATGAGCAGTTCTTC. This translates into CASSQGRDNNEQFF. This rearrangement joins TRBV4-3 to TRBJ2-1; D possibly corresponds to TRBD1 (6 bases). Germline V gene lookup returns CDR1 LGHNA and CDR2 YSLEER. The CDR3 runs to 14 residues. V was shortened by 1 base and J by 5 bases, with 9 bases between the two germline ends.

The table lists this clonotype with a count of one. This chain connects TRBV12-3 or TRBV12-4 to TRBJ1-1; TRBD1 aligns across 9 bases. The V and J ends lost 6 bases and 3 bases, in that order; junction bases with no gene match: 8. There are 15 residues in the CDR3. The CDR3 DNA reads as TGTGCCAGCAGCCAGACCGGGACAGGGTACACTGAAGCTTTCTTT. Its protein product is CASSQTGTGYTEAFF.

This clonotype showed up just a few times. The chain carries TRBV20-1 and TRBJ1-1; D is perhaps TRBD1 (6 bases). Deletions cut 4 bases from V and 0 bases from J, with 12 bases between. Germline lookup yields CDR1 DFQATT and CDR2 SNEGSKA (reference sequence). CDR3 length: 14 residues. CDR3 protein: CSAKRTGMNTEAFF. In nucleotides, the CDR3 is TGCAGTGCTAAAAGAACAGGGATGAACACTGAAGCTTTCTTT.

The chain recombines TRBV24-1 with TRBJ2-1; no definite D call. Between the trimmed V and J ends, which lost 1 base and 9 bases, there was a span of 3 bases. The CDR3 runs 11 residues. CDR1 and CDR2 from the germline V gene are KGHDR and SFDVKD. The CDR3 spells CATSDFSEQFF. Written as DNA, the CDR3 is TGTGCCACCAGTGATTTTAGTGAGCAGTTCTTC.

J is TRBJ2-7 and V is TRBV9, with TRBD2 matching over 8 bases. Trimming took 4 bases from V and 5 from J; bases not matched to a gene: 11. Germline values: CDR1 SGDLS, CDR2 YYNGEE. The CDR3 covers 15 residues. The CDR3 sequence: CASSIRAGVTHEQYF. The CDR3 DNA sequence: TGTGCCAGCAGCATCCGAGCGGGGGTGACTCACGAGCAGTACTTC.

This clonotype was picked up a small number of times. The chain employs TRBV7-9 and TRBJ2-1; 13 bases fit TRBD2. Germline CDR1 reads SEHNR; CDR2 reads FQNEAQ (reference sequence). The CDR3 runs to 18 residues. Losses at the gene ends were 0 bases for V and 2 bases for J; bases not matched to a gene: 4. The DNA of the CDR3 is TGTGCCAGCAGCTTAGCCCCGGGGACTAGCGGGACCTACAATGAGCAGTTCTTC. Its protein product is CASSLAPGTSGTYNEQFF.

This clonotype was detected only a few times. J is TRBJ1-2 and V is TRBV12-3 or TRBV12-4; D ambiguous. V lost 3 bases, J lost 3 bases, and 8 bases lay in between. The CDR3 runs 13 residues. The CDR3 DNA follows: TGTGCCAGCAGTTTTGGGGAAGACTATGGCTACACCTTC. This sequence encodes CASSFGEDYGYTF.

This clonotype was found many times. CDR3 residues: CASSRGTGGNQPQHF. DNA for the CDR3: TGCGCCAGCAGCCGGGGGACAGGGGGCAATCAGCCCCAGCATTTT. The chain employs TRBV5-1 and TRBJ1-5, with 10 nucleotides matching TRBD1. This CDR3 has 15 residues. Germline CDR1 SGHRS, CDR2 YFSETQ. Trimming at V came to 4 bases and at J to 2 bases, leaving 3 bases not matched to a gene.

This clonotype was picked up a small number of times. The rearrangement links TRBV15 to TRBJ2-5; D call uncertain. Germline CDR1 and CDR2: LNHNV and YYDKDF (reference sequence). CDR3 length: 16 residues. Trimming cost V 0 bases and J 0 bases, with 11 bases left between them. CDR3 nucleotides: TGTGCCACCAGCAGAGAAGGCGGTGAGGACCAAGAGACCCAGTACTTC. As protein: CATSREGGEDQETQYF. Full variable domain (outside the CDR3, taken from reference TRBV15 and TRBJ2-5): DAMVIQNPRYQVTQFGKPVTLSCSQTLNHNVMYWYQQKSSQAPKLLFHYYDKDFNNEADTPDNFQSRRPNTSFCFLDIRSPGLGDTAMYLCATSREGGEDQETQYFGPGTRLLVL.

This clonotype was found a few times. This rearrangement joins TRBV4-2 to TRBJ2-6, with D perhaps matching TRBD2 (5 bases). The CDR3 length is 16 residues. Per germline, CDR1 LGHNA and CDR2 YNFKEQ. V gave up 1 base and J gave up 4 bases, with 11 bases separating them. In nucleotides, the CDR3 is TGTGCCAGCAGCCAAGGGCTAGCTTCAGGGGCCAACGTCCTGACTTTC. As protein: CASSQGLASGANVLTF.